Sequencing of this TCR beta chain was carried out in a study of T cells in Graves' hyperthyroidism and ophthalmopathy. At the level of the study: The authors collected peripheral blood at initial diagnosis, before any treatment.

The CDR3 is made up of 16 amino acids. Germline CDR1 and CDR2: LGHDT and YNNKEL (reference sequence). The V gene end was trimmed by 3 bases and the J gene end by 2 bases; junction bases not matched to a gene: 8. Study observations and caveats: Prediction of ophthalmopathy progression came a median 6.5 months pre-onset.

What was amplified from RNA transcripts were TCR beta CDR3 regions. HTBI primers were used for first-round RT-PCR of the TCR CDR3. TCRdb analysed the multiplex PCR reads with MiXCR anew, one entry per CDR3 protein. Among 730,000 or so distinct CDR3 sequences listed, 18% were seen once. A note on this clonotype: Its antigen is still unknown. A much larger clonotype is one base distant, so this may be a read error. The conserved final phenylalanine or tryptophan is absent from the CDR3, which likely points to a read error.

The specimen was blood. The chain carries TRBV3-1 and TRBJ2-5; 8 bases are a match to TRBD1. The receptor's source is a woman in her forties or fifties with Graves' hyperthyroidism that later progressed to Graves' ophthalmopathy. The CDR3 DNA is TGTGCCAGCAGCCATCCGGGACAGGTCCTACAAGAGACCCAGTACTCC. Protein product: CASSHPGQVLQETQYS.